One and the same sample provided the 3 T cell receptor beta chains below, sequenced in a study of cytomegalovirus exposure and HLA in healthy donors. It was with 60 Vbeta and 13 Jbeta primers that the PCR ran. Using immunoSEQ multiplex PCR, the repertoire was profiled, and TCRdb retains in-frame clones only, with some absent. The table includes 150,000 or so clones, approximately 80% detected once. The sequenced sample consisted of PBMCs. These receptor sequences come from a woman in her 50s in good health and CMV-seropositive.

V is TRBV4-1 and J is TRBJ1-4; 7 bases map to TRBD1. This CDR3 spans 17 amino acids. V lost 4 bases to trimming and J lost 2 bases; unmatched junction nucleotides: 10. Per germline, CDR1 MGHRA and CDR2 YSYEKL. This chain's CDR3 is CASSRDRARATNEKLFF. The DNA for the CDR3 is TGCGCCAGCAGCCGTGACAGGGCAAGAGCGACTAATGAAAAACTGTTTTTT.

The gene calls are TRBV2 and TRBJ2-2; 10 bases are a match to TRBD2. Germline-derived CDR1 and CDR2 are SNHLY and FYNNEI. This CDR3 has 16 residues. V was pared by 4 bases and J by 6 bases, with 8 bases of the junction left unmatched. The DNA of the CDR3 is TGTGCCAGCAGTGGGTGGGCTAGCGGGAGCTCCGGGGAGCTGTTTTTT. This sequence encodes CASSGWASGSSGELFF.

The chain combines TRBV6-1 with TRBJ1-1; unclear D gene. This CDR3 region has 9 residues. Germline V gene sequence: CDR1 MNHNS, CDR2 SASEGT. V lost 10 bases and J 10 bases, leaving 10 bases between the germline ends. The CDR3 coding sequence is TGTGCCACCTTGGAGGGAGCTTTCTTT. Protein: CATLEGAFF.